A single sample gave rise to the 6 T cell receptor beta chains below, sequenced in a study of lymphopenia after photon versus proton radiotherapy. TCRdb's copy holds only in-frame clones and misses some; the assay was immunoSEQ multiplex PCR. This sample has some 64,000 clones; approximately 90% occur once, and the top ten carry 10% to 15%. The specimen comprised peripheral blood, sampled from a patient treated with proton-based radiotherapy. The receptors shown here come from a man older than 75 with esophageal cancer.

This clone showed up just a few times. V and J are TRBV28 and TRBJ1-2; 7 positions match TRBD1. Per the germline V gene, CDR1 is MDHEN and CDR2 is SYDVKM. With 6 bases clipped from V and 5 bases from J, the junction kept 12 bases outside the gene matches. CDR3 length: 15 amino acids. The CDR3 loop reads CASSRPIGTDYGYTF. The CDR3 DNA reads as TGTGCCAGCAGCCGACCAATCGGGACAGATTATGGCTACACCTTC.

J is TRBJ1-1 and V is TRBV12-5; D uncertain. Germline V CDR1 and CDR2: LGHNT, FRNRAP. V was pared by 1 base and J by 3 bases, with 6 bases between. This CDR3 region has 13 residues. In nucleotides, the CDR3 is TGTGCTAGTGGTTTGGGGGTTGACACTGAAGCTTTCTTT. It translates to CASGLGVDTEAFF. Full variable domain (outside the CDR3, taken from reference TRBV12-5 and TRBJ1-1): DARVTQTPRHKVTEMGQEVTMRCQPILGHNTVFWYRQTMMQGLELLAYFRNRAPLDDSGMPKDRFSAEMPDATLATLKIQPSEPRDSAVYFCASGLGVDTEAFFGQGTRLTVV.

V is TRBV9 and J is TRBJ1-3, with D tentatively TRBD1 (5 bases). The V end lost 0 bases, the J end lost 4 bases, and 23 bases lay between the germline ends. Germline V CDR1 and CDR2: SGDLS, YYNGEE. This CDR3 is 19 amino acids long. The CDR3 bases are TGTGCCAGCAGCGTAGCCCCGTTGGCGGGGCTTCGGAGAGGAAACACCATATATTTT. The encoded protein is CASSVAPLAGLRRGNTIYF.

The rearrangement uses TRBV18 and TRBJ1-3; D unresolved. CDR1 and CDR2 (germline): KGHSH, LQKENI. Trimming took 3 bases from V and 9 from J, leaving 15 bases between them. The CDR3 is 14 amino acids. CDR3: CASSPGGVLGTIYF. CDR3 nucleotide sequence: TGTGCCAGCTCACCCGGTGGGGTCCTTGGCACCATATATTTT.

The chain combines TRBV18 with TRBJ2-5; TRBD1 aligns across 8 bases. The CDR3 totals 15 residues. The germline V gene encodes CDR1 KGHSH and CDR2 LQKENI. The trim removed 4 bases at V and 2 bases at J, leaving 6 bases unmatched. The CDR3 reads CASSLWDRRQETQYF. CDR3 in DNA: TGTGCCAGCTCACTCTGGGACAGGCGACAAGAGACCCAGTACTTC.

This clone was picked up one time. This chain connects TRBV28 to TRBJ1-6; TRBD1 matches 8 bases. From germline, CDR1 is MDHEN and CDR2 SYDVKM. This CDR3 contains 15 residues. The V gene end was trimmed by 3 bases and the J gene end by 4 bases; junction bases not matched to a gene: 2. DNA for the CDR3: TGTGCCAGCAGTTTGGGACAGGCTTATAATTCACCCCTCCACTTT. It is translated as CASSLGQAYNSPLHF.